Included here is one T cell receptor beta chain sequence, with context. The sample belongs to a study of regulatory T cells in long-lasting Graves disease. Indicated time point: newly diagnosed GD, antithyroid drugs for less than 3 months. There was RNA extracted from PBMCs, and the TCR library was made from it. HTBI primers from iRepertoire and Arm-PCR of CDR3 regions yielded the TCR beta libraries. Using its own MiXCR run on the multiplex PCR reads, TCRdb lists one record per CDR3 protein. The repertoire has fewer than 450,000 distinct CDR3 sequences, 15% of them found once; the top ten carry approximately 7.8%. Germline CDR1 SEHNR, CDR2 FQNEAQ (reference sequence). The germline V and J ends were trimmed by 6 bases and 3 bases, with 14 bases remaining between them. The CDR3 covers 14 residues. The same specimen was also included in a second study, on T cells in Graves' hyperthyroidism and ophthalmopathy. In that study: Newly diagnosed patients aged 18 to 65 had hyperthyroidism of under 2 months' duration.

The specimen was peripheral blood mononuclear cells (PBMCs), collected at new diagnosis, from a patient treated with antithyroid drugs. The chain links TRBV7-9 to TRBJ1-1; D gene ambiguous. This clonotype was sampled from a woman in her thirties or forties with Graves disease. For the CDR3, the DNA is TGTGCCAGCAGTCCCTTCGGGGAACACACTGAAGCTTTCTTT. It is translated as CASSPFGEHTEAFF.